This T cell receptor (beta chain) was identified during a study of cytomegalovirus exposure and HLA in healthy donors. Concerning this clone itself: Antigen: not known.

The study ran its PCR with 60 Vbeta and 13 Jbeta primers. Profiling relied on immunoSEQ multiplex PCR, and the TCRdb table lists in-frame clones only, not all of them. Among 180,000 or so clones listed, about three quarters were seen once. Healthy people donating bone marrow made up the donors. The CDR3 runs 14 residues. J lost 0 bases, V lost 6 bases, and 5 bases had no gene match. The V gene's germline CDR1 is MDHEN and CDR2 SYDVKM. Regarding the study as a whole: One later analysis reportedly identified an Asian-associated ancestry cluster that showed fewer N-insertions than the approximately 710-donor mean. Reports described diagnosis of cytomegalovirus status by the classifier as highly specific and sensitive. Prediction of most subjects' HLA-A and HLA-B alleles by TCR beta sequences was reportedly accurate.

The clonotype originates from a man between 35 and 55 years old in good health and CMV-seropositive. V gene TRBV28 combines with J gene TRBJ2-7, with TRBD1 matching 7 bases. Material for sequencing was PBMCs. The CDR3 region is CASSSGQSSYEQYF. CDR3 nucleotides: TGTGCCAGCAGCTCGGGACAGAGCTCCTACGAGCAGTACTTC.